These T cell receptor beta chains were read from a single sample in a study of blood T cell repertoires in COVID-19. Method: immunoSEQ multiplex PCR; TCRdb's copy keeps in-frame clones and lacks some. The table lists about 98,000 clones, roughly 80% of them singletons. Source material: peripheral blood. These receptors all come from a man between 65 and 80 years old with active or convalescent COVID-19. The CDR3 runs from the conserved cysteine through the conserved F or W. D genes are given only for firm matches. Some rows mark clone size as missing; the rest say once, few, many or name a class of expanded clone.

CDR3 DNA: TGTGCCAGCAGCTTGGGACTCCCGAACACTGAAGCTTTCTTT
CDR3 protein: CASSLGLPNTEAFF
clone size: .
J gene: TRBJ1-1
D gene: .
V gene: TRBV5-4

CDR3 DNA: TGTGCCAGCTCACCGACAGGGGCGCGTGAGCAGTACTTC
CDR3 protein: CASSPTGAREQYF
clone size: .
J gene: TRBJ2-7
D gene: TRBD1
V gene: TRBV18

CDR3 DNA: TGTGCCAGCAGAGAGACAGGGGTCACTGAAGCTTTCTTT
CDR3 protein: CASRETGVTEAFF
clone size: .
J gene: TRBJ1-1
D gene: TRBD1
V gene: TRBV2

CDR3 DNA: TGCAGCGTTGCCGAAGGGACAGGGGGCGATACGCAGTATTTT
CDR3 protein: CSVAEGTGGDTQYF
clone size: .
J gene: TRBJ2-3
D gene: TRBD1
V gene: TRBV29-1

CDR3 DNA: TGCGCCAGCAGCCGGGGACAGGGAAGGGACACTGAAGCTTTCTTT
CDR3 protein: CASSRGQGRDTEAFF
clone size: .
J gene: TRBJ1-1
D gene: TRBD1
V gene: TRBV5-1

CDR3 DNA: TGTGCCTGGAGTAGCACAAATCGAGCGGATGAAAAACTGTTTTTT
CDR3 protein: CAWSSTNRADEKLFF
clone size: .
J gene: TRBJ1-4
D gene: .
V gene: TRBV30

CDR3 DNA: TGTGCCAGCAGACGGGACAACAATGGCTACACCTTC
CDR3 protein: CASRRDNNGYTF
clone size: .
J gene: TRBJ1-2
D gene: .
V gene: TRBV2

CDR3 DNA: TGCAGCGTCCGGGATTTAGAGAACACTGAAGCTTTCTTT
CDR3 protein: CSVRDLENTEAFF
clone size: .
J gene: TRBJ1-1
D gene: .
V gene: TRBV29-1

CDR3 DNA: TGCGCCAGCCCCGACAGGGGGCGCAGGAATCAGCCCCAGCATTTT
CDR3 protein: CASPDRGRRNQPQHF
clone size: few
J gene: TRBJ1-5
D gene: TRBD1
V gene: TRBV10-1

CDR3 DNA: TGTGCCAGCAGCCAAACTAGCGGGGGATCGATATACGAGCAGTACTTC
CDR3 protein: CASSQTSGGSIYEQYF
clone size: .
J gene: TRBJ2-7
D gene: TRBD2
V gene: TRBV4-2

CDR3 DNA: TGTGCCAGCAGCGTAGAACACCTCCTCAGAACCGGGGAGCTGTTTTTT
CDR3 protein: CASSVEHLLRTGELFF
clone size: once
J gene: TRBJ2-2
D gene: .
V gene: TRBV9

CDR3 DNA: TGCAGCGCCGATCCCCATGCGGGGCGGACTGAAGCTTTCTTT
CDR3 protein: CSADPHAGRTEAFF
clone size: few
J gene: TRBJ1-1
D gene: .
V gene: TRBV29-1